This T cell receptor (beta chain) was profiled in a study of shared clonotypes between healthy human individuals. Study-level results: Lower generation probabilities were found for non-shared clonotypes than for those shared by all four donors.

Remarks on this clone: No antigen is known for it.

Only in-frame clones appear in the TCRdb table, and some are missing; sequencing was by immunoSEQ multiplex PCR. The data hold about 990,000 clones, with around three quarters observed a single time. The TCR was taken from a young man in good health. Some clones in this sample may be carry-over from other donors' samples. What was sequenced was memory CD4+ T cells from PBMCs. Sample subset: CD45RA-negative fraction.

The CDR3 sequence is CASSQYKGAVQPQHF. The CDR3 bases are TGTGCCAGCAGCCAATATAAGGGAGCGGTTCAGCCCCAGCATTTT. The V and J genes are TRBV16 and TRBJ1-5; no reliable D call. Trimming cost V 1 base and J 6 bases, with 13 bases left between them. The CDR3 consists of 15 residues. Germline V gene data show CDR1 as KGHSY and CDR2 as FQNENV.